The T cell receptor beta chain described here comes from a study of shared clonotypes between healthy human individuals (dated by TCRdb to between 2020 and 2021). For the wider study: The cohort included three men and a couple of women between 18 and 49 years of age. To estimate repertoire size and how much clonotype sharing occurs between individuals, the study deeply sequenced the blood TCR repertoires of five healthy adults. For each donor, CD4 naive and CD4 memory were each run on three plates, CD8 naive on two plates, and CD8 memory on one plate. Libraries were prepared and TCR repertoires were sequenced by different laboratories using diverse techniques, in order to increase sequencing depth and limit assay-specific biases. Each donor's leukapheresis produced roughly between roughly 0.85 and 10 billion PBMCs. What the study reported, not specific to this receptor: Rarefaction of sorted-subset datasets indicated incomplete sequencing despite the large sequencing depth. Larger estimated clonotype richness was generally found for naive subsets than for memory subsets. About 5% of naive CD4, 3% to 3.5% of naive CD8, roughly 2.4% of memory CD4, and more than 0.35% of memory CD8 clonotypes were shared across several donors. Higher generation probabilities were observed for clonotypes shared by all four sorted-subset donors than for non-shared clonotypes. Sampling was restricted to blood, and TCR repertoires in tissue are likely to differ from TCR repertoires in blood. Based on pairwise subsampling, the degree of clonotype sharing among donors was expected to be affected by sequencing depth. Because the study included only a small number of donors, the genetic and exposure-history diversity represented was limited.

TCR CDR3 regions were amplified from genomic DNA by multiplex PCR using the deep immunoSEQ assay. Genomic DNA extracted from each cell subset was distributed evenly over all wells of several immunoSEQ 96-well plates, and each plate served as one replicate. For sorted subsets, each replicate PCR was loaded with approximately 0.2 ug genomic DNA, equivalent to 30,000 or so T cell genomes. The purified libraries were quantified using a Qubit 3.0 fluorometer, sized with a Bioanalyzer 2100, and then quantified again using the KAPA Library Quantification kit. Every immunoSEQ 96-well plate was sequenced on a separate single-read 150-cycle Illumina NextSeq 550 flow cell. In the original analysis: The immunoSEQ output contained only junctional sequences without quality scores, so filtering could not match that applied to full-length reads. Sequences were annotated with PyIR, a Python wrapper for IgBLAST v1.9, and V/J genes and CDR3 were assigned using IMGT germline references. Reads with weak V/J assignments (E-value above 1e-6), missing CDR3, stop codons, out-of-frame junctions, or ambiguous translated residues were removed. V3J clonotypes were defined by identical inferred V gene, J gene, and CDR3 amino acid sequence. The percentage overlap between two repertoires was calculated by dividing the number of shared unique clonotypes by the size of the smaller repertoire. RTK rarefaction, the Chao1 estimator, and Recon v2.1 estimates of unobserved clonotypes were used to assess repertoire richness. Generation probabilities were computed with OLGA for all TCRbeta clonotypes obtained by the gDNA method from a few donors. Imported from immuneACCESS, the table was reduced by TCRdb to in-frame sequences with V and J called. These copies leave out some clones; in studies compared against another copy, an unresolved V gene accounts for under half, and the cause of the remainder is not known. Clonal size and the V and J genes are those of that table, whereas D and trimming came from the DNA. The sample data list millions of clones, and approximately 93% of these were observed just once. 0.35% to 0.45% of the sample comes from the top ten.

Notes on this clone: Its antigen is currently not known. One base away there is no much larger clone; base qualities are not given.

Healthy HIV-negative adults with no recently reported acute infections or vaccinations were included as donors. Every donor was a Caucasian adult living in Nashville, Tennessee, USA. CD4+ T cells were enriched through magnetic negative selection, after which naive cells were positively selected on CD45RA and the remaining negative fraction served as the memory subset. Blood was obtained by leukapheresis, after which PBMCs were separated by Ficoll-Histopaque density gradient centrifugation and cryopreserved in liquid nitrogen vapor phase. Analytical flow cytometry was used to check the purity and quantity of each magnetically sorted T cell population. Each sorted fraction had its genomic DNA isolated and then quantified by UV absorbance on a Nanodrop 2000c. The CDR3 runs 12 amino acids, cysteine and phenylalanine included. The retained sequence is limited to the CDR3, 36 bases, with the frame set at the first base.

The receptor was isolated from a man between 18 and 35 years old in good health. Some clones in this sample may be carry-over from other donors' samples. The rearrangement combines TRBV21-1 with TRBJ2-2. TRBV21-1 is listed as a pseudogene. The sample taken for sequencing was naive CD4+ T cells from PBMCs. The cell subset or site tag for this specimen amounts to: CD45RA+ positively selected. The DNA sequence is as follows: TGTGCCAGCACCAGTAGTCCCGGGGAGCTGTTTTTT. The resulting protein is CASTSSPGELFF.